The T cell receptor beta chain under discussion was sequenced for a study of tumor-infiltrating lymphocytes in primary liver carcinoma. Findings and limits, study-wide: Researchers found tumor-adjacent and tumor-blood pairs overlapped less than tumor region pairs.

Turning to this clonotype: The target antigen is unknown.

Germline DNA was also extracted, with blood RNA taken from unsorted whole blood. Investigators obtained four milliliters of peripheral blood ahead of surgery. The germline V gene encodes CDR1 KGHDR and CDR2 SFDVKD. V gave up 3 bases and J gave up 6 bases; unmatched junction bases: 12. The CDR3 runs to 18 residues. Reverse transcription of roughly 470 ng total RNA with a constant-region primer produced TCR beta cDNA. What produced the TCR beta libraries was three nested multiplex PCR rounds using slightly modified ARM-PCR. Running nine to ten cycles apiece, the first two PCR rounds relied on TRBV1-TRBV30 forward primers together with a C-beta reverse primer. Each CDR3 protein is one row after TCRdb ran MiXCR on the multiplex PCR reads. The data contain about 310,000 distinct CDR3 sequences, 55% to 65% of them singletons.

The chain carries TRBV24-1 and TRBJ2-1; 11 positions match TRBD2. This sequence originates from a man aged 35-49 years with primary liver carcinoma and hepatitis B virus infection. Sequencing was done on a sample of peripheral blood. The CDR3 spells CATSDHQGTSGRINEQFF. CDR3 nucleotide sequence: TGTGCCACCAGTGATCACCAGGGAACTAGCGGGAGAATCAATGAGCAGTTCTTC.